This record looks at one T cell receptor (beta chain) sequence and its context. Its target is unknown. The data derive from a study of T cell repertoires in cytomegalovirus infection. Study information: Recently identified HLA-C-restricted and well-studied HLA-B-restricted CMV epitopes were used. The public TCR beta signatures pointed to both CMV infection and matching HLA type.

TCRdb re-derived calls from the reads in MiXCR, one entry per CDR3 protein. The sample consists of 700,000 to 850,000 distinct CDR3 sequences, around a third of them appearing once. With 0 bases clipped from V and 4 bases from J, the junction kept 5 bases outside the gene matches. Germline assignment: CDR1 SGHRS and CDR2 YFSETQ. The CDR3 is 15 amino acids. Overall study findings and caveats: Ex vivo, HLA-C-restricted CMV-specific TCR beta clonotypes prevailed over the rest of the response. Cumulative frequency (of public TCR beta family members) identified carriers of CMV plus the relevant HLA.

The chain recombines TRBV5-1 with TRBJ2-3; 7 bases fit TRBD1. This clonotype was obtained from a human donor in good health (CMV status not recorded). Some clones in this sample may be carry-over from other donors' samples. This specimen consisted of cultured CD8+ T cells from PBMCs, obtained from culture after CMV antigen stimulation. The DNA of the CDR3 is TGCGCCAGCAGCTTGGGGGACCAGGGGGCAGATACGCAGTATTTT. Its protein is CASSLGDQGADTQYF.